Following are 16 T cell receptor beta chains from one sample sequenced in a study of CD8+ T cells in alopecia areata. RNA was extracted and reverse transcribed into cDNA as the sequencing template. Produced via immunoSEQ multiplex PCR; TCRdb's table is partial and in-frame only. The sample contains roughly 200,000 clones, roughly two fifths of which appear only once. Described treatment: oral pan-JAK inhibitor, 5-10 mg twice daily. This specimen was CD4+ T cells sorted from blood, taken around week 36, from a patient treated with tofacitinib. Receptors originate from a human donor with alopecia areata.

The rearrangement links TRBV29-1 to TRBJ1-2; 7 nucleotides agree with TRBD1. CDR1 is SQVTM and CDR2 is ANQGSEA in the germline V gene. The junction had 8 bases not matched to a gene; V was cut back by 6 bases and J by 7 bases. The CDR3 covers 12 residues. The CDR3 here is CSVRQGEGGYTF. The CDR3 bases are TGCAGCGTGCGACAGGGAGAAGGTGGCTACACCTTC.

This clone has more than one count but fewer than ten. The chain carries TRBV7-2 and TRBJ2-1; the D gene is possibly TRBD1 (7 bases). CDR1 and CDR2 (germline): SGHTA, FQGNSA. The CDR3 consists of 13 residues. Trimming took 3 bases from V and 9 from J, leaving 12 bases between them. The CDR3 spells CASSLRQGGEQFF. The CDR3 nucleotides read TGTGCCAGCAGCTTGCGCCAGGGGGGTGAGCAGTTCTTC.

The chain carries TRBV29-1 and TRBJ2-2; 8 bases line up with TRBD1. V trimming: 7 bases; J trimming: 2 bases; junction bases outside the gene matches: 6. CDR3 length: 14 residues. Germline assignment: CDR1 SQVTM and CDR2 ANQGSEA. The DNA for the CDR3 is TGCAGCGCCGACAGGGGACTCAACACCGGGGAGCTGTTTTTT. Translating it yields CSADRGLNTGELFF.

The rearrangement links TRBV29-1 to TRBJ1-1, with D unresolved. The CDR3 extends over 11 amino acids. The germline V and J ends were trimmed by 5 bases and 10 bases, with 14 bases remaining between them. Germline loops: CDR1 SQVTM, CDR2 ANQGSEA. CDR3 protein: CSVLGPMGAFF. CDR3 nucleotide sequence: TGCAGCGTTTTGGGTCCCATGGGAGCTTTCTTT.

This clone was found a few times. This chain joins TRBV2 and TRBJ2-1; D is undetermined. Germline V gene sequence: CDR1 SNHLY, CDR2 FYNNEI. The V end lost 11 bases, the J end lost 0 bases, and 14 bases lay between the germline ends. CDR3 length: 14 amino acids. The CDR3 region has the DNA TGTGCCCGCCGTGCGGATAACTCCTACAATGAGCAGTTCTTC. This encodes CARRADNSYNEQFF.

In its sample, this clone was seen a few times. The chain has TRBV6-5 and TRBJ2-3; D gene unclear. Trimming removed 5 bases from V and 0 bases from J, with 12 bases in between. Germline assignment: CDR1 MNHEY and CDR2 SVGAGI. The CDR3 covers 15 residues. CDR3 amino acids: CASSRSRASTDTQYF. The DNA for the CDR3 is TGTGCCAGCAGTCGTAGTAGGGCTAGCACAGATACGCAGTATTTT.

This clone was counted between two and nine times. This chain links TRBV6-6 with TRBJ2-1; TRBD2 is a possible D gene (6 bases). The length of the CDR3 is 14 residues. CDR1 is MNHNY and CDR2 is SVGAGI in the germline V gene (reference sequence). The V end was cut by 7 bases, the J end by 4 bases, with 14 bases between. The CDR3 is CASNGGRTYNEQFF. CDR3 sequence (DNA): TGTGCCAGCAACGGGGGTAGGACATACAATGAGCAGTTCTTC.

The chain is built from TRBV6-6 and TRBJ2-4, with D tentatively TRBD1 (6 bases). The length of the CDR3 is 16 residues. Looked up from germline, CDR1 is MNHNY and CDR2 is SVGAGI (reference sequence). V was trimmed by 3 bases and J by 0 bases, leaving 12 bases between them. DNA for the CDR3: TGTGCCAGCAGTTATGGACAGTCACTAGCCAAAAACATTCAGTACTTC. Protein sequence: CASSYGQSLAKNIQYF.

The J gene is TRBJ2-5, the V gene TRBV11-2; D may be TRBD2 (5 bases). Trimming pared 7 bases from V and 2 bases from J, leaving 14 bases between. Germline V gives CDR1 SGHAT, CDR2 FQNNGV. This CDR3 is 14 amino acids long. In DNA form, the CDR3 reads TGTGCCAGCACTGAGGGAATCGGGCAAGAGACCCAGTACTTC. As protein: CASTEGIGQETQYF. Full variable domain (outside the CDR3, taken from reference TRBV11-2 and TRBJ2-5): EAGVAQSPRYKIIEKRQSVAFWCNPISGHATLYWYQQILGQGPKLLIQFQNNGVVDDSQLPKDRFSAERLKGVDSTLKIQPAKLEDSAVYLCASTEGIGQETQYFGPGTRLLVL.

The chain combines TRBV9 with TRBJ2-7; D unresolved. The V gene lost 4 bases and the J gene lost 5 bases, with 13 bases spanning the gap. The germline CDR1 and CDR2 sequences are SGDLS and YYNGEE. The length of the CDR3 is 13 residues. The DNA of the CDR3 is TGTGCCAGCAGCCCGGGCCTAAGGGACGAGCAGTACTTC. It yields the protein CASSPGLRDEQYF. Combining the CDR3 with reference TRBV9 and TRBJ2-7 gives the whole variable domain DSGVTQTPKHLITATGQRVTLRCSPRSGDLSVYWYQQSLDQGLQFLIQYYNGEERAKGNILERFSAQQFPDLHSELNLSSLELGDSALYFCASSPGLRDEQYFGPGTRLTVT.

CDR3 nucleotide sequence: TGTGCCAGCAGTTACTCCCCGAGGGCCTCCTACGAGCAGTACTTC. Translating it yields CASSYSPRASYEQYF. The V gene is TRBV6-5, the J gene TRBJ2-7, with D tentatively TRBD2 (5 bases). Trimming took 0 bases from V and 0 from J, leaving 9 bases between them. CDR1 MNHEY and CDR2 SVGAGI come from the germline V gene. The CDR3 is 15 amino acids.

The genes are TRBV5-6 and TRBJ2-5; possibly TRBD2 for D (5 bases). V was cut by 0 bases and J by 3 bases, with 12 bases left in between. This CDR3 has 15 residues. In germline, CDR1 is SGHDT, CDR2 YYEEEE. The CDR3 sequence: CASSLVVSGKETQYF. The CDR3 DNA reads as TGTGCCAGCAGCTTGGTGGTTTCGGGGAAAGAGACCCAGTACTTC.

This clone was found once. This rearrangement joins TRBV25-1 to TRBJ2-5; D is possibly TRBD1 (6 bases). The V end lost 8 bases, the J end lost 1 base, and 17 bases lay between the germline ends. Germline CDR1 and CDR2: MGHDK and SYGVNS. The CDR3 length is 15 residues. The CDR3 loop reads CASGTQGKGQETQYF. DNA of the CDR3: TGTGCCAGCGGAACACAGGGAAAAGGCCAAGAGACCCAGTACTTC.

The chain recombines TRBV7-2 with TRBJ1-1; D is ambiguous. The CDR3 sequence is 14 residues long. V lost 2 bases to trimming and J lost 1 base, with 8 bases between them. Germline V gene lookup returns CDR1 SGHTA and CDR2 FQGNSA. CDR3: CASSLLAGNTEAFF. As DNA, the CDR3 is TGTGCCAGCAGCTTATTGGCAGGGAACACTGAAGCTTTCTTT.

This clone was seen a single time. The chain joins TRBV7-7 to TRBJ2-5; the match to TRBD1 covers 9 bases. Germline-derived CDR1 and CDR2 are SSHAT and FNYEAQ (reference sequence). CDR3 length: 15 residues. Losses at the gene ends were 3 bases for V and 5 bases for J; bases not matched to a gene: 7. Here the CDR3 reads CASSFRQGEGETQYF. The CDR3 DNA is TGTGCCAGCAGCTTCCGACAGGGGGAAGGGGAGACCCAGTACTTC.

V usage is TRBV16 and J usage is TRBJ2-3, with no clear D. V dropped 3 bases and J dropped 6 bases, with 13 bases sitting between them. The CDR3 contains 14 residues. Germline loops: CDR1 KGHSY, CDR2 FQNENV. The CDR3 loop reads CASSQNPRFDTQYF. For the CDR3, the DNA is TGTGCCAGCAGCCAGAACCCACGGTTCGATACGCAGTATTTT.